The next 24 T cell receptor beta chains were all read from a single sample in a study of blood T cell repertoires in COVID-19. Profiling relied on immunoSEQ multiplex PCR, and the TCRdb table lists in-frame clones only, not all of them. The repertoire holds about 210,000 clones, with 92% as singletons. Sequences were obtained from peripheral blood. These receptors were collected from a man aged 25-45 years with acute or convalescent COVID-19.

This chain connects TRBV2 to TRBJ2-7; a weak D match, TRBD1 (7 bases). This CDR3 is 13 amino acids long. The ends were cut back, 6 bases at V and 4 bases at J, with 13 bases in the middle. CDR1 is SNHLY, CDR2 FYNNEI, per germline. CDR3 sequence reads: CASSGGQKYEQYF. CDR3 in DNA: TGTGCCAGCAGCGGGGGACAGAAGTACGAGCAGTACTTC.

V gene TRBV28 combines with J gene TRBJ2-1; 10 nucleotides line up with TRBD2. This CDR3 comprises 19 residues. Trimming took 5 bases from V and 4 from J; bases not matched to a gene: 17. Germline V gene sequence: CDR1 MDHEN, CDR2 SYDVKM. Here the CDR3 DNA reads TGTGCCAGCAGTCCCCCCCCCGGGACTAGCGCGGTCTTTTACAATGAGCAGTTCTTC. Translating gives CASSPPPGTSAVFYNEQFF.

The chain is built from TRBV5-6 and TRBJ2-2; D is perhaps TRBD1 (5 bases). Germline values: CDR1 SGHDT, CDR2 YYEEEE. The CDR3 runs 16 residues. Between the trimmed V and J ends, which lost 4 bases and 1 base, there was a span of 14 bases. The CDR3 protein is CASSLTATGNTGELFF. CDR3 coding DNA: TGTGCCAGCAGCCTAACCGCCACAGGGAACACCGGGGAGCTGTTTTTT.

V gene TRBV9 combines with J gene TRBJ1-5; perhaps TRBD1 as D (5 bases). Germline CDR1 reads SGDLS; CDR2 reads YYNGEE. This CDR3 is 14 amino acids long. The V and J ends lost 5 bases and 2 bases respectively, with 11 bases between them. The CDR3 is CASSKWGGNQPQHF. The CDR3 DNA is TGTGCCAGCAGTAAGTGGGGGGGCAATCAGCCCCAGCATTTT.

The chain couples TRBV5-1 to TRBJ2-3, with TRBD1 as a possible D gene (5 bases). The CDR3 sequence is 16 residues long. The germline V gene encodes CDR1 SGHRS and CDR2 YFSETQ. V was pared by 0 bases and J by 6 bases, with 17 bases between. The CDR3 protein is CASSLEGFYLADTQYF. The CDR3 DNA is TGCGCCAGCAGCTTGGAGGGGTTCTACCTGGCTGATACGCAGTATTTT.

The CDR3 DNA follows: TGTGCCTTATACAGGTCTGGCTACACCTTC. This sequence encodes CALYRSGYTF. The chain recombines TRBV30 with TRBJ1-2; D may be TRBD1 (5 bases). The CDR3 has 10 amino acids. In germline, CDR1 is GTSNPN, CDR2 SVGIG (reference sequence). Trimming pared 7 bases from V and 7 bases from J, leaving 10 bases between.

The CDR3 region has the DNA TGCGCCAGCAGCTCCCCACAGGGGGCATCTGGAAACACCATATATTTT. It translates to CASSSPQGASGNTIYF. This sequence joins TRBV5-1 and TRBJ1-3; 9 bases align to TRBD1. The CDR3 loop spans 16 amino acids. In germline, CDR1 is SGHRS, CDR2 YFSETQ. V shed 3 bases and J 1 base; nucleotides not matched to a gene: 5.

The chain combines TRBV3-1 (or the pseudogene TRBV3-2) with TRBJ1-5; D is undetermined. The ends were cut back, 0 bases at V and 11 bases at J, with 14 bases in the middle. Germline-derived CDR1 and CDR2 are LGHDT and YNNKEL (reference sequence). The CDR3 is made up of 14 amino acids. In DNA, the CDR3 is TGTGCCAGCAGCCAAGAACCGGGATTTAGGGCCCAGCATTTT. Translating it yields CASSQEPGFRAQHF.

The rearrangement uses TRBV4-2 and TRBJ2-7; 11 nucleotides align to TRBD2. The CDR3 runs 16 residues. Germline CDR1 and CDR2: LGHNA and YNFKEQ. Trimming at V came to 3 bases and at J to 1 base, leaving 5 bases not matched to a gene. CDR3 residues: CASSQVTSGTSYEQYF. DNA of the CDR3: TGTGCCAGCAGCCAGGTGACTAGCGGGACTTCCTACGAGCAGTACTTC.

This sequence joins TRBV12-3 or TRBV12-4 and TRBJ1-2, with unresolved D. V lost 3 bases to trimming and J lost 8 bases, with 7 bases between them. The CDR3 totals 11 residues. CDR3 residues: CASSLSRGYTF. CDR3 bases: TGTGCCAGCAGTTTGAGTCGGGGCTACACCTTC.

This sequence joins TRBV7-2 and TRBJ1-1; the D gene is possibly TRBD1 (6 bases). The germline V and J ends were trimmed by 6 bases and 3 bases, with 11 bases remaining between them. The length of the CDR3 is 13 residues. CDR1 is SGHTA and CDR2 is FQGNSA in the germline V gene. For the CDR3, the DNA is TGTGCCAGCAGAACGTACAGGGACACTGAAGCTTTCTTT. It specifies CASRTYRDTEAFF.

The chain combines TRBV14 with TRBJ2-3, with 9 bases identical to TRBD1. CDR3 length: 15 amino acids. CDR1 and CDR2 from the germline V gene are SGHDN and FVKESK. V lost 4 bases, J lost 3 bases, and 5 bases stayed unmatched. In DNA form, the CDR3 reads TGTGCCAGCAGCCGCGACAGGGGGGGAACAGATACGCAGTATTTT. This sequence encodes CASSRDRGGTDTQYF.

The CDR3: CASSYAHPQGEQYF. CDR3 coding DNA: TGTGCCAGCAGTTACGCCCATCCCCAGGGCGAGCAGTACTTC. This chain uses TRBV28 with TRBJ2-7; tentatively, D is TRBD1 (5 bases). CDR3 length: 14 amino acids. The V gene lost 4 bases and the J gene lost 6 bases, with 16 bases spanning the gap. Germline lookup yields CDR1 MDHEN and CDR2 SYDVKM.

The CDR3 reads CASSHTWTGYHEQYF. Written as DNA, the CDR3 is TGTGCCAGCAGCCACACATGGACAGGGTATCACGAGCAGTACTTC. This chain joins TRBV14 and TRBJ2-7; TRBD1 matches at 8 bases. Trimming took 3 bases from V and 5 from J; bases not matched to a gene: 9. The CDR3 runs 15 residues. CDR1 and CDR2 from the germline V gene are SGHDN and FVKESK.

The CDR3 DNA reads TGCAGCGCCGAACTAGCGGGAGGGTACGAGCAGTACTTC. Translated: CSAELAGGYEQYF. The chain employs TRBV29-1 and TRBJ2-7, with 13 bases lining up with TRBD2. This CDR3 is built from 13 residues. The junction had 4 bases not matched to a gene; V was cut back by 7 bases and J by 4 bases. Germline CDR1 reads SQVTM; CDR2 reads ANQGSEA.

The chain couples TRBV12-2 to TRBJ2-1; TRBD2, the table's D call, lacks a check against the DNA. TRBV12-2 is a documented pseudogene. The CDR3 has 19 amino acids. The CDR3 reads CASRLGRFCSGRRYNEQFF. CDR3 sequence (DNA): TGTGCAAGTCGCTTAGGCAGATTTTGTAGCGGGAGACGCTACAATGAGCAGTTCTTC.

This chain joins TRBV28 and TRBJ2-3; D is uncertain. CDR1 is MDHEN and CDR2 is SYDVKM in the germline V gene. The ends were cut back, 4 bases at V and 4 bases at J, with 15 bases in the middle. This CDR3 spans 15 amino acids. CDR3 bases: TGTGCCAGCAGTTCCTACCGGAGAAGGTCAGATACGCAGTATTTT. It encodes CASSSYRRRSDTQYF.

This clone has just one count. The chain links TRBV5-1 to TRBJ2-1; 8 nucleotides align to TRBD2. Germline V gives CDR1 SGHRS, CDR2 YFSETQ. This CDR3 spans 15 amino acids. After removal of 0 bases from V and 9 bases from J, the junction contained 8 bases not matched to a gene. The CDR3 loop reads CASSLEAGESTEQFF. In nucleotides, the CDR3 is TGCGCCAGCAGCTTGGAAGCGGGAGAGTCTACTGAGCAGTTCTTC.

V is TRBV7-2 and J is TRBJ2-5; 7 nucleotides align to TRBD2. The CDR3 loop spans 15 amino acids. V lost 4 bases and J lost 2; bases outside the gene matches: 7. Germline V gene data show CDR1 as SGHTA and CDR2 as FQGNSA. Here the CDR3 reads CASSSPGLPQETQYF. CDR3 nucleotide sequence: TGTGCCAGCAGCTCCCCGGGACTACCTCAAGAGACCCAGTACTTC. The full variable domain, completed using reference TRBV7-2 and TRBJ2-5, is GAGVSQSPSNKVTEKGKDVELRCDPISGHTALYWYRQSLGQGLEFLIYFQGNSAPDKSGLPSDRFSAERTGGSVSTLTIQRTQQEDSAVYLCASSSPGLPQETQYFGPGTRLLVL.

This chain uses TRBV3-1 (or the pseudogene TRBV3-2) with TRBJ1-1, with 8 bases aligning to TRBD1. In germline, CDR1 is LGHDT, CDR2 YNNKEL (reference sequence). The CDR3 covers 15 residues. V lost 10 bases to trimming and J lost 4 bases; unmatched junction nucleotides: 14. The chain's CDR3 is CATKQGVSWTTEAFF. CDR3 nucleotides: TGTGCCACCAAACAGGGGGTTTCTTGGACCACTGAAGCTTTCTTT.

The genes are TRBV7-3 and TRBJ2-1, with D maybe TRBD1 (6 bases). The germline gives CDR1 SGHTA, CDR2 FQGTGA. The V end lost 4 bases, the J end lost 4 bases, and 8 bases lay between the germline ends. CDR3 size: 13 residues. The CDR3, as DNA: TGTGCCAGCAGCTCGGACAGTTACAATGAGCAGTTCTTC. Protein sequence: CASSSDSYNEQFF.

The chain carries TRBV7-2 and TRBJ1-1, with D tentatively TRBD1 (6 bases). This CDR3 region has 16 residues. Trimming removed 1 base at V and 7 bases at J, with 19 bases between. Germline CDR1 and CDR2: SGHTA and FQGNSA. CDR3 residues: CASSLGRRGAGFEAFF. The CDR3 coding sequence is TGTGCCAGCAGCTTAGGACGACGGGGGGCAGGGTTTGAAGCTTTCTTT.

This clone came up once. V and J are TRBV7-8 and TRBJ1-6, with D unclear. V gave up 5 bases and J gave up 7 bases, with 9 bases separating them. Per germline, CDR1 SGHVS and CDR2 FQNEAQ. CDR3 length: 13 amino acids. The CDR3 region has the DNA TGTGCCAGCAGCCCCCTGGGCAATTCACCCCTCCACTTT. It translates to CASSPLGNSPLHF.

The chain uses TRBV18 and TRBJ2-1; TRBD2 agrees at 7 bases. With V trimmed by 3 bases and J by 0 bases, 2 bases remained unmatched. The CDR3 has 15 amino acids. Germline-derived CDR1 and CDR2 are KGHSH and LQKENI. The CDR3 coding sequence is TGTGCCAGCTCACCCCGCGGGAGCTCCTACAATGAGCAGTTCTTC. Amino acids: CASSPRGSSYNEQFF.